This entry features one T cell receptor (beta chain) sequence. Its antigen has not been determined. No quality values exist for individual bases; no much larger clone is one base distant. The data were obtained in a study of T-cell reconstitution after alpha-beta-depleted transplantation in children (TCRdb year 2016). Regarding the study in general: Using TCR repertoire profiling, the study followed T-cell immune reconstitution in a quantitative way in children after TCRalphabeta/CD19-depleted allogeneic hematopoietic cell transplantation. Points the paper makes about the study in general: In some patients, the high TCRbeta diversity seen at day 60 was put down to recipient T cells and intrathymic progenitors that had survived conditioning. The apparently early recovery of alphabetaT-cell counts about two months after transplant reportedly depended on only several hundred rapidly expanded clones that came from non-depleted graft cells. Hyperexpanded clone frequencies declined over subsequent months; after one year, T-cell counts and TCRbeta diversity were mostly attributed to newly produced T cells.

This specimen's treatment or condition label, per the study, means: allogeneic hematopoietic cell transplantation with graft depleted of TCRalphabeta T cells and CD19 B cells. The children who served as transplant recipients had been given grafts of TCRalphabeta/CD19-depleted allogeneic hematopoietic cells. Preparation of the library involved PCR. Sequencing relied on an Illumina HiSeq 2500. Molecular barcoding was employed in the preparation of TCR libraries, with unique molecular identifiers being used to normalize TCRbeta repertoire quantification. The public reads were reprocessed in TCRdb via fastp at Q25 and MiXCR, keeping in-frame beta chains. Records with the same CDR3 protein are collapsed into one entry carrying the most frequent genes and DNA. The table for this sample lists about 580,000 distinct CDR3 sequences; 20% to 25% of them were counted only once. Of the sample, 14% falls within the top ten clones.

Deletion took 1 base off V and 1 base off J, with a span of 10 bases between the germline ends. The CDR3 spans 15 residues, from the cysteine through the phenylalanine. Kept here is only the CDR3 DNA, which spans 45 bases and is read in frame from base 1. The germline V gene encodes CDR1 MGHRA and CDR2 YSYEKL. The receptor comes from a boy under two years old who had a stem cell transplant for acute myeloid leukemia, so the T cells may come from the graft donor. In this chain, TRBV4-1 is recombined with TRBJ2-5, and TRBD1 may be the D gene, going by 5 matching bases. Source: PBMCs, mostly from graft donor cells, taken 360 days after TCRalphabeta/CD19-depleted stem cell transplant. The CDR3 protein sequence reads: CASSQVLGAQETQYF. The nucleotides read TGCGCCAGCAGCCAAGTCTTAGGGGCCCAAGAGACCCAGTACTTC.